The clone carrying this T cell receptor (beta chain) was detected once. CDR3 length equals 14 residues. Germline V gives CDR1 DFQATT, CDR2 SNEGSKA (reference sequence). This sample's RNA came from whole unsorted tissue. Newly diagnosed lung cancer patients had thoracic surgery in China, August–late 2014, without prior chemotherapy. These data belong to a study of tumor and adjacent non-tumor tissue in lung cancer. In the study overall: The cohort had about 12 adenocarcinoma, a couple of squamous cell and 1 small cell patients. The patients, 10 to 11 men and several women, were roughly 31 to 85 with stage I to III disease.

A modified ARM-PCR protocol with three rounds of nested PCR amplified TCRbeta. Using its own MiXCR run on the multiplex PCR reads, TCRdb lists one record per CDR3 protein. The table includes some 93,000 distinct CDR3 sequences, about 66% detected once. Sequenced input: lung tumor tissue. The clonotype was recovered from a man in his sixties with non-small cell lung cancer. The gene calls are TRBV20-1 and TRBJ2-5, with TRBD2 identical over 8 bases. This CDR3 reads CTALTGTRDETQYF. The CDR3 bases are TGCACTGCGCTAACCGGGACTAGGGATGAGACCCAGTACTTC.